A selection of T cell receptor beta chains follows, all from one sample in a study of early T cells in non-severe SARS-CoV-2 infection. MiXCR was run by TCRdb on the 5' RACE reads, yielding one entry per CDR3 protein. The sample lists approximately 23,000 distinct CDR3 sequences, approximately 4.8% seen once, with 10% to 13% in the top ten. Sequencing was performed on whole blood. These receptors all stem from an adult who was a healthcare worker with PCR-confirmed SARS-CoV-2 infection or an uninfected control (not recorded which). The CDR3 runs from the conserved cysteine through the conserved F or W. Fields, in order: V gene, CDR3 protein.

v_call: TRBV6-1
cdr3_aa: CASSEIWGISYEQYF

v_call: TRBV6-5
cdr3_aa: CASSYLSGSAEAFF

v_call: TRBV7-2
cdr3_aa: CASSLNRGENQPQHF

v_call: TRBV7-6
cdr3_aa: CASSLKSGGFTEAFF

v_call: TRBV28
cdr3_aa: CASKGAWESTDTQYF

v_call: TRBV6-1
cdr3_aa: CASSEVHEQYF

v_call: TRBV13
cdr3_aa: CASSARTDTQYF

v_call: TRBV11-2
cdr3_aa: CASSPGTSIGDEQFF

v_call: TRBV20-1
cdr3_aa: CSASLDQETQYF

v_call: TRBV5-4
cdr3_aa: CASSQEDRGNNEQFF

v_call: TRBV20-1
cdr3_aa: CSARVGDRLAEAFF

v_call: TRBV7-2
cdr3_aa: CASSSWRGLKTDEQFF

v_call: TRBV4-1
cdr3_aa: CASSQDPPSNEAFF

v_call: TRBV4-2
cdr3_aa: CASSQGHAGVNEQFF

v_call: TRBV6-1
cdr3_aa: CASSERPAGVSKNIQYF

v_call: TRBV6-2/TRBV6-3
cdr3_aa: CASSIPAGWPLDEQFF

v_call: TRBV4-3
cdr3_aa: CASSQQGQGSADTQYF

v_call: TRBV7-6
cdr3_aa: CASSPLSFSSYNSPLHF

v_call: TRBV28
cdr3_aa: CASSPLAGEAFF

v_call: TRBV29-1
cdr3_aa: CSARQGRDIQYF

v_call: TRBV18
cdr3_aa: CASSPGPNYGYTF

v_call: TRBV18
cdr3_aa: CASSPRNDYQNSEETQYF

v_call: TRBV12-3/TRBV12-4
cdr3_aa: CASSLGGAGNTIYF

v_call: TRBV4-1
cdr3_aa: CASSPGQGSLGNQPQHF

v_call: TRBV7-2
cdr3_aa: CASSLALITSGQETQYF

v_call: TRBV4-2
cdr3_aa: CASSQDRGPGELFF

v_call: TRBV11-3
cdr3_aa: CASSSHADTQYF

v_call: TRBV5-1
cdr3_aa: CASSLQGLGEKLFF

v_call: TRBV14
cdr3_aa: CASSVSTLNTEAFF

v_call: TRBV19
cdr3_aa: CASSTTGGQETQYF

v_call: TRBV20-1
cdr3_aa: CSARADRGLDEQYF

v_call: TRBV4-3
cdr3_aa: CASSQRAMTGFYYNEQFF

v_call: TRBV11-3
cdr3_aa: CASSLDPRTDTQYF

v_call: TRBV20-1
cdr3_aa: CSALPSASLSNYGYTF

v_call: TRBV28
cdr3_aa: CASTQGLSQPQHF

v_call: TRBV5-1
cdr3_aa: CASSTGTRRHGELFF

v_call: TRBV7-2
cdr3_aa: CASSLQLAYYEQYF

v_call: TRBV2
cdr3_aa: CASIARVMAEAFF

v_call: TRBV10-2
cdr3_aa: CASSLTSGRTETQYF